The present T cell receptor beta chain was sequenced within a study of T cell changes during pregnancy in multiple sclerosis. This clone was picked up one time. Here immunoSEQ multiplex PCR was the method, and the copy in TCRdb shows in-frame clones only, minus some. The table lists about 68,000 clones, 75% to 95% of them singletons, with roughly 2.1% in the top ten. This CDR3 spans 14 amino acids. Trimming pared 7 bases from V and 0 bases from J, leaving 9 bases between. Germline V gene data show CDR1 as SNHLY and CDR2 as FYNNEI. This receptor was identified in a female donor with multiple sclerosis, enrolled in a pregnancy study. J is TRBJ1-4 and V is TRBV2; no clear D. Sequenced here: peripheral blood, sampled in the first trimester of pregnancy. The CDR3 coding sequence is TGTGCCAGCACCATAGTAGCAACTAATGAAAAACTGTTTTTT. Amino acid sequence: CASTIVATNEKLFF.